This T cell receptor (beta chain) was obtained from a study of molecular identifiers for immune sequencing clone quantification. This clonotype was seen repeatedly, ten times or more. The antigen is not known. Study-wide findings and caveats: Among about 1 million naive cells, as was reported, spiked Jurkat TCR RNA from one cell was detectable. In CMV-specific effectors, clones above 20 copies held over 99% of molecules; naive, under 1%.

TCRdb reanalysed the PCR reads using MiXCR and keeps one entry per CDR3 protein. Of approximately 93,000 distinct CDR3 sequences listed, around 25% are singletons. Germline V gene sequence: CDR1 SGHVS, CDR2 FNYEAQ. V gave up 2 bases and J gave up 4 bases, with 7 bases separating them. The CDR3 has 13 residues. A CD8+CD4-CCR7+CD45RA+ phenotype served as the sorting definition for naive CD8 T cells. The sequenced sample was naive CD8+ T cells from blood, with Jurkat cell RNA spiked in. The subset is: FACS-sorted CD8+CD4-CCR7+CD45RA+ naive T cells. The receptor was isolated from a human donor in good health. Some libraries in this study had Jurkat cell RNA spiked in. The rearrangement links TRBV7-6 to TRBJ2-3, with unresolved D. For the CDR3, the DNA is TGTGCCAGCAGCTTATCTGAATCAGATACGCAGTATTTT. Protein: CASSLSESDTQYF.